Each of the 8 T cell receptor beta chains below was sequenced from the same sample in a study of T cell repertoires in cytomegalovirus infection. TCRdb processed the reads anew with MiXCR; each CDR3 protein has one entry. The sample carries 250,000 to 300,000 distinct CDR3 sequences, approximately 15% recorded once. Sequences were obtained from CD8+ T cells from PBMCs. The receptors were sampled from a human donor in good health (CMV status not recorded). Some clones in this sample may be carry-over from other donors' samples.

The chain carries TRBV6-6 and TRBJ2-5, with D perhaps TRBD1 or TRBD2 (5 bases each). Trimming stripped 5 bases from V and 2 bases from J, with 15 bases between. This CDR3 is 15 amino acids long. Germline V gene lookup returns CDR1 MNHNY and CDR2 SVGAGI (reference sequence). The CDR3 is CASSPNWDGQETQYF. The CDR3 DNA is TGTGCCAGCAGTCCCAACTGGGACGGACAAGAGACCCAGTACTTC.

This clonotype was seen a few times. The genes are TRBV4-1 and TRBJ1-2; D gene unclear. The CDR3 consists of 15 residues. V was shortened by 0 bases and J by 4 bases, with 12 bases between the two germline ends. Germline V CDR1 and CDR2: MGHRA, YSYEKL. The CDR3 coding sequence is TGCGCCAGCAGCCAAGATTTGGGCCAGAGCTATGGCTACACCTTC. It translates to CASSQDLGQSYGYTF.

The chain combines TRBV5-4 with TRBJ2-1; 9 nucleotides align to TRBD1. CDR3 length: 18 residues. V was pared by 1 base and J by 3 bases, with 11 bases of the junction left unmatched. Germline loops: CDR1 SGHNT, CDR2 YYREEE (reference sequence). CDR3 sequence reads: CASSLYRGPSNYYNEQFF. In DNA, the CDR3 is TGTGCCAGCAGCTTGTACAGGGGGCCTTCCAACTACTACAATGAGCAGTTCTTC.

The chain links TRBV13 to TRBJ2-3; 9 bases are a match to TRBD2. Per the germline V gene, CDR1 is PRHDT and CDR2 is FYEKMQ (reference sequence). This CDR3 has 19 residues. Trimming at V came to 5 bases and at J to 6 bases, leaving 21 bases not matched to a gene. The CDR3 DNA reads TGTGCCAGCAGCCCAGGGACTCCTGTGGGCGGGGGGGCGCCGGATACGCAGTATTTT. Translation: CASSPGTPVGGGAPDTQYF.

This clonotype has at least ten counts. The V and J genes are TRBV28 and TRBJ2-7; TRBD1 aligns across 8 bases. Germline-derived CDR1 and CDR2 are MDHEN and SYDVKM. The CDR3 covers 14 residues. The V gene end was trimmed by 4 bases and the J gene end by 6 bases; junction bases not matched to a gene: 8. The CDR3 nucleotides read TGTGCCAGCAGTTCCATTGGACAGGGTGGCGAGCAGTACTTC. Translating it yields CASSSIGQGGEQYF.

This clonotype was counted only a few times. The chain joins TRBV27 to TRBJ2-1, with 10 bases fitting TRBD1. This CDR3 contains 17 residues. The junction had 8 bases not matched to a gene; V was cut back by 1 base and J by 5 bases. The germline V gene encodes CDR1 MNHEY and CDR2 SMNVEV (reference sequence). The DNA for the CDR3 is TGTGCCAGCAGTTTATACGGGGGGACAGGGGCGAACAATGAGCAGTTCTTC. Its protein is CASSLYGGTGANNEQFF.

V and J are TRBV6-2 or TRBV6-3 and TRBJ1-5; TRBD1 might be the D (5 bases). CDR1 MNHEY and CDR2 SVGEGT come from the germline V gene. The V end lost 4 bases, the J end lost 0 bases, and 19 bases lay between the germline ends. The length of the CDR3 is 18 residues. The CDR3 region is CASSSTHGTDYSNQPQHF. CDR3 nucleotide sequence: TGTGCCAGCAGTTCCACTCACGGGACCGATTATAGCAATCAGCCCCAGCATTTT.

This clonotype came up many times. The chain links TRBV5-6 to TRBJ1-5; D not resolved. This CDR3 spans 13 amino acids. Germline CDR1 SGHDT, CDR2 YYEEEE. Between the trimmed V and J ends, which lost 4 bases and 4 bases, there was a span of 9 bases. The CDR3 nucleotides are TGTGCCAGCAGCCGCGCGGGGAATCAGCCCCAGCATTTT. Its translation is CASSRAGNQPQHF.